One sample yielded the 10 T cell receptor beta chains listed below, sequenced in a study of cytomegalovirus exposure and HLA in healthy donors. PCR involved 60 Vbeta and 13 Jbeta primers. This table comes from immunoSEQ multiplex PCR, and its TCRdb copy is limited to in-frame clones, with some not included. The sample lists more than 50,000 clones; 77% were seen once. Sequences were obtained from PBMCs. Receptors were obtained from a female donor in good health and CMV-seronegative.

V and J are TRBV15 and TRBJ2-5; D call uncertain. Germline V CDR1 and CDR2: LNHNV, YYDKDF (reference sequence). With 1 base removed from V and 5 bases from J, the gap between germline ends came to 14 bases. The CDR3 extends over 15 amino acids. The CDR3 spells CATSRVGSSLETQYF. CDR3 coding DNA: TGTGCCACCAGCAGAGTAGGAAGTAGCCTGGAGACCCAGTACTTC. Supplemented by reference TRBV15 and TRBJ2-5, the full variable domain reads DAMVIQNPRYQVTQFGKPVTLSCSQTLNHNVMYWYQQKSSQAPKLLFHYYDKDFNNEADTPDNFQSRRPNTSFCFLDIRSPGLGDTAMYLCATSRVGSSLETQYFGPGTRLLVL.

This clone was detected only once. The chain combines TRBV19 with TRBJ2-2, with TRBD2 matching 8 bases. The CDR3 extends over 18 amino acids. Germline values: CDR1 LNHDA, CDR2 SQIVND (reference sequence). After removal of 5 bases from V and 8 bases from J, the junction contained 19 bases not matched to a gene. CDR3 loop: CASSPTDRGLGRKGELFF. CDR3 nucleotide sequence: TGTGCCAGTAGTCCCACCGATAGGGGACTAGGACGTAAAGGGGAGCTGTTTTTT.

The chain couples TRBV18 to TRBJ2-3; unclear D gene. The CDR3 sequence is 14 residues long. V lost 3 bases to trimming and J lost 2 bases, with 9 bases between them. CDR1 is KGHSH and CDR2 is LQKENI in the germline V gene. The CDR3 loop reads CASSPLVVTDTQYF. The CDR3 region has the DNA TGTGCCAGCTCACCGTTGGTAGTCACAGATACGCAGTATTTT.

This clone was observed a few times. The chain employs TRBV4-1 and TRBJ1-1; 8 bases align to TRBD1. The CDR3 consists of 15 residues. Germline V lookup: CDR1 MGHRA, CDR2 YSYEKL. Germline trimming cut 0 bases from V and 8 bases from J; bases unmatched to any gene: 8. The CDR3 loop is CASSQDETGVSEAFF. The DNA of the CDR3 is TGCGCCAGCAGCCAAGATGAGACAGGGGTTTCCGAAGCTTTCTTT.

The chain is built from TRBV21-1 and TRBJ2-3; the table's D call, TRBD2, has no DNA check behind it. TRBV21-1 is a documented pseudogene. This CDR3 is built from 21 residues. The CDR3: CASSKVGGPGLAEISTDTQYF. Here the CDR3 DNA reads TGTGCCAGCAGCAAAGTGGGTGGCCCGGGACTAGCGGAAATAAGCACAGATACGCAGTATTTT.

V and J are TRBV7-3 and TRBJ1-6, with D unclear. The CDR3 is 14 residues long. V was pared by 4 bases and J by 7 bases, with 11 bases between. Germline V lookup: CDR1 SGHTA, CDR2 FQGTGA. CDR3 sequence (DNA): TGTGCCAGCAGCTCGGACGGAGGAAATTCACCCCTCCACTTT. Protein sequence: CASSSDGGNSPLHF.

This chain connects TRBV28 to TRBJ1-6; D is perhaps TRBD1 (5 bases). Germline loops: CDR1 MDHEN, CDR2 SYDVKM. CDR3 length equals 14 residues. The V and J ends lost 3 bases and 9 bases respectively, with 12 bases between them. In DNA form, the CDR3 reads TGTGCCAGCAGTTTGGCAGGGAAGAGTTCACCCCTCCACTTT. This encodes CASSLAGKSSPLHF.

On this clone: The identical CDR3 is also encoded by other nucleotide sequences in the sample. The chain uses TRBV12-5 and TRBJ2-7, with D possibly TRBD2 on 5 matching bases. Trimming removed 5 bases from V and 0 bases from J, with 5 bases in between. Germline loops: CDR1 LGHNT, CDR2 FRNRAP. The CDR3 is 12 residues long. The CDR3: CASGRDSYEQYF. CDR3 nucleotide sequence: TGTGCTAGTGGTCGGGACTCCTACGAGCAGTACTTC.

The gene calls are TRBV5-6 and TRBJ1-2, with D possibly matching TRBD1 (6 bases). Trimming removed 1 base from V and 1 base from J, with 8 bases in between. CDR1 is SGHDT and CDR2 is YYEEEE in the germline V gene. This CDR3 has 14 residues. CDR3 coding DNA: TGTGCCAGCAGCTTGAGGGGGATTAACTATGGCTACACCTTC. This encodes CASSLRGINYGYTF.

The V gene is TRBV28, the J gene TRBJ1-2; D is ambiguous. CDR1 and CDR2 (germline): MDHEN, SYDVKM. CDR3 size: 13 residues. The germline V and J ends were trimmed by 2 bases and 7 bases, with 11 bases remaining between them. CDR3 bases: TGTGCCAGCAGTTTAAGCGGGGAGAGTGGCTACACCTTC. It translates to CASSLSGESGYTF.